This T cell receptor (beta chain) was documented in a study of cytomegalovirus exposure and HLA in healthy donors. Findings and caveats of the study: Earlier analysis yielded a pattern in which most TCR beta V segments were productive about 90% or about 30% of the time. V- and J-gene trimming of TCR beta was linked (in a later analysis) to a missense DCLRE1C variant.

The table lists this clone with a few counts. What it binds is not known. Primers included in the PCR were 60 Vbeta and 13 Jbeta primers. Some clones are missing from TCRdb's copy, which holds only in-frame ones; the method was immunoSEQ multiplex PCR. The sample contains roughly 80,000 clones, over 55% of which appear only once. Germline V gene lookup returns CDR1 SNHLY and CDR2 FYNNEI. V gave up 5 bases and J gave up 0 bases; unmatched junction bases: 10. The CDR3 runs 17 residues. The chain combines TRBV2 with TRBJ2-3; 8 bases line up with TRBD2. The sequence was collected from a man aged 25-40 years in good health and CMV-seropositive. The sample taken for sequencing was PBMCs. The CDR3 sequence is CASSWSTGTRSTDTQYF. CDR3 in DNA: TGTGCCAGCAGTTGGAGCACCGGGACTAGAAGCACAGATACGCAGTATTTT. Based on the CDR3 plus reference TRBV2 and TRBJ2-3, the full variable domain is EPEVTQTPSHQVTQMGQEVILRCVPISNHLYFYWYRQILGQKVEFLVSFYNNEISEKSEIFDDQFSVERPDGSNFTLKIRSTKLEDSAMYFCASSWSTGTRSTDTQYFGPGTRLTVL.